A single sample is the source of the 20 T cell receptor beta chains below, sequenced in a study of Ad26.COV2.S vaccination and SARS-CoV-2 variants. Measured with immunoSEQ multiplex PCR; TCRdb has only the in-frame clones, and not every one. Of fewer than 400,000 clones in the sample, roughly nine tenths were seen once. As to treatment: 19 received Ad26.COV2.S at low or high dose, single or two shots; about 5 received placebo; per-sample allocation not given. The samples date from day 63 after the first vaccine or placebo injection. The sequencing here drew on peripheral blood, taken in a trial of Ad26.COV2.S vaccine versus placebo. These receptors were obtained from a person between 18 and 65 years old who received the Ad26.COV2.S COVID-19 vaccine or a placebo.

The rearrangement links TRBV14 to TRBJ2-3, with no clear D. The ends were cut back, 3 bases at V and 6 bases at J, with 4 bases in the middle. The CDR3 loop spans 11 amino acids. From germline, CDR1 is SGHDN and CDR2 FVKESK. CDR3 residues: CASSQSDTQYF. The CDR3 DNA is TGTGCCAGCAGCCAGTCGGATACGCAGTATTTT.

This clone was counted a single time. Other DNA sequences in the sample encode the same CDR3. The rearrangement uses TRBV7-8 and TRBJ1-5; D ambiguous. V lost 2 bases and J 7 bases, leaving 6 bases between the germline ends. The CDR3 has 12 amino acids. Per germline, CDR1 SGHVS and CDR2 FQNEAQ. The CDR3 sequence: CASSLPGQPQHF. The CDR3 region has the DNA TGTGCCAGCAGCTTACCGGGCCAGCCCCAGCATTTT.

Of note for this clone: This sample also contains other DNA sequences that code for the same CDR3. The chain joins TRBV5-1 to TRBJ1-2, with 7 bases aligning to TRBD1. Germline loops: CDR1 SGHRS, CDR2 YFSETQ. Trimming at V came to 2 bases and at J to 4 bases, leaving 2 bases not matched to a gene. There are 13 residues in the CDR3. The CDR3 loop reads CASSLQGSYGYTF. The CDR3 DNA sequence: TGCGCCAGCAGCTTACAGGGGAGCTATGGCTACACCTTC.

V gene TRBV4-3 combines with J gene TRBJ2-1, with D tentatively TRBD1 or TRBD2 (6 bases each). Germline lookup yields CDR1 LGHNA and CDR2 YSLEER. Trimming took 0 bases from V and 6 from J, leaving 15 bases between them. The CDR3 consists of 16 residues. The CDR3 coding sequence is TGCGCCAGCAGCCAAGAGGGGGGCCCCAGGGTCAATGAGCAGTTCTTC. This encodes CASSQEGGPRVNEQFF.

The rearrangement joins TRBV5-1 to TRBJ2-3; D is uncertain. This CDR3 comprises 13 residues. Trimming stripped 6 bases from V and 4 bases from J, with 12 bases between. Germline V gene lookup returns CDR1 SGHRS and CDR2 YFSETQ. The DNA for the CDR3 is TGCGCCAGCACCTACCTAGGCGCAGATACGCAGTATTTT. It codes for CASTYLGADTQYF.

This sequence joins TRBV3-1 (or the pseudogene TRBV3-2) and TRBJ1-2, with TRBD1 matching 8 bases. The CDR3 length is 15 residues. Germline trimming cut 5 bases from V and 4 bases from J; bases unmatched to any gene: 9. In germline, CDR1 is LGHDT, CDR2 YNNKEL (reference sequence). Here the CDR3 DNA reads TGTGCCAGCAGCGCCCGGACAGGGCAGCTCTATGGCTACACCTTC. Translation gives CASSARTGQLYGYTF.

This chain links TRBV3-1 (or the pseudogene TRBV3-2) with TRBJ2-2; D possibly matches TRBD1 or TRBD2 (6 bases each). This CDR3 is built from 16 residues. Trimming pared 8 bases from V and 0 bases from J, leaving 16 bases between. Germline V gene lookup returns CDR1 LGHDT and CDR2 YNNKEL (reference sequence). Here the CDR3 DNA reads TGTGCCAGCGGGTCCCTGGGGGGCCCGAACACCGGGGAGCTGTTTTTT. Translating gives CASGSLGGPNTGELFF.

This chain uses TRBV5-4 with TRBJ2-7; 8 bases align to TRBD1. Per the germline V gene, CDR1 is SGHNT and CDR2 is YYREEE (reference sequence). This CDR3 is built from 16 residues. V shed 4 bases and J 0 bases; nucleotides not matched to a gene: 9. CDR3 region: CASSIWTGPSSYEQYF. Written as DNA, the CDR3 is TGTGCCAGCAGCATCTGGACAGGGCCCAGCTCCTACGAGCAGTACTTC.

V and J are TRBV6-5 and TRBJ2-5; 7 bases match TRBD1. The CDR3 spans 15 residues. Per the germline V gene, CDR1 is MNHEY and CDR2 is SVGAGI. With V trimmed by 0 bases and J by 1 base, 2 bases remained unmatched. The CDR3 bases are TGTGCCAGCAGTTACTCGTACAGGGGCCAAGAGACCCAGTACTTC. Its protein is CASSYSYRGQETQYF.

This sequence joins TRBV5-5 and TRBJ1-2; 7 nucleotides match TRBD1. The CDR3 extends over 13 amino acids. The ends lost 4 bases at V and 2 bases at J; junction bases unmatched: 2. Germline V gene data show CDR1 as SGHKS and CDR2 as YYEKEE (reference sequence). Here the CDR3 DNA reads TGTGCCAGCAGCCCGACAGGGAACTATGGCTACACCTTC. Encoded protein: CASSPTGNYGYTF.

The chain is built from TRBV24-1 and TRBJ2-7, with a weak D call TRBD1 (5 bases). From germline, CDR1 is KGHDR and CDR2 SFDVKD. V gave up 5 bases and J gave up 6 bases, with 13 bases separating them. The CDR3 covers 13 residues. The CDR3 sequence is CATSVQGNCEQYF. As DNA, the CDR3 is TGTGCCACCAGTGTCCAGGGCAATTGCGAGCAGTACTTC.

This clone was seen just once. This chain joins TRBV10-3 and TRBJ2-7; D not resolved. V dropped 2 bases and J dropped 4 bases, with 9 bases sitting between them. Per the germline V gene, CDR1 is ENHRY and CDR2 is SYGVKD. The CDR3 extends over 13 amino acids. The CDR3 reads CAISEKWGYEQYF. In DNA, the CDR3 is TGTGCCATCAGTGAGAAGTGGGGTTACGAGCAGTACTTC.

V usage is TRBV4-1 and J usage is TRBJ2-1, with 13 bases matching TRBD2. The ends lost 6 bases at V and 4 bases at J; junction bases unmatched: 12. CDR1 is MGHRA and CDR2 is YSYEKL in the germline V gene. The CDR3 is 18 amino acids. The CDR3 nucleotides are TGCGCCAGCAGTCAACTAGCGGGGGGGCCTTTTCTTTACAATGAGCAGTTCTTC. Its translation is CASSQLAGGPFLYNEQFF.

This clone was counted between two and nine times. The V and J genes are TRBV20-1 and TRBJ2-5, with D hard to call. The CDR3 spans 11 residues. CDR1 is DFQATT and CDR2 is SNEGSKA in the germline V gene (reference sequence). Trimming took off 3 bases at V and 4 bases at J, with 6 bases between the two ends. DNA of the CDR3: TGCAGTGCTAGTTCGCTAGAGACCCAGTACTTC. Protein sequence: CSASSLETQYF.

The gene calls are TRBV7-2 and TRBJ1-2; D not certain. CDR1 SGHTA and CDR2 FQGNSA come from the germline V gene. CDR3 length: 15 amino acids. V dropped 1 base and J dropped 0 bases, with 9 bases sitting between them. CDR3 nucleotide sequence: TGTGCCAGCAGCTTAGATCAAATTGCTAACTATGGCTACACCTTC. Protein product: CASSLDQIANYGYTF.

The CDR3 region has the DNA TGTGCCAGCAGCTTAAGGTCGGGAAGCGGGGGGGCTGTAGATACGCAGTATTTT. Residues: CASSLRSGSGGAVDTQYF. The chain carries TRBV7-9 and TRBJ2-3; 10 nucleotides line up with TRBD2. The CDR3 has 18 amino acids. The J segment lost 5 bases and the V segment lost 2 bases, leaving 13 bases of the junction unmatched. Germline lookup yields CDR1 SEHNR and CDR2 FQNEAQ (reference sequence).

The chain combines TRBV5-1 with TRBJ2-7; 7 nucleotides agree with TRBD1. CDR3 length: 16 residues. Germline CDR1 and CDR2: SGHRS and YFSETQ. Unmatched junction bases numbered 10, after V lost 4 bases and J lost 0 bases. For the CDR3, the DNA is TGCGCCAGCAGCCCGCCCTCGACAGGGAGCTCCTACGAGCAGTACTTC. It is translated as CASSPPSTGSSYEQYF.

The chain is built from TRBV4-1 and TRBJ2-1; 8 positions match TRBD2. The CDR3 has 17 amino acids. Germline CDR1 is MGHRA and CDR2 is YSYEKL. The J segment lost 3 bases and the V segment lost 3 bases, leaving 10 bases of the junction unmatched. CDR3 DNA sequence: TGCGCCAGCAGCCATCCCCGGGAGGGGCCCTTCTACAATGAGCAGTTCTTC. Amino acids: CASSHPREGPFYNEQFF.

This clone was observed a single time. The chain joins TRBV3-1 (or the pseudogene TRBV3-2) to TRBJ2-7; no firm D call. Trimming took 4 bases from V and 0 from J, leaving 13 bases between them. The CDR3 contains 15 residues. The germline gives CDR1 LGHDT, CDR2 YNNKEL (reference sequence). CDR3 sequence (DNA): TGTGCCAGCAGCCCCTTACTCGGTCCCTCCTACGAGCAGTACTTC. As protein: CASSPLLGPSYEQYF.

The chain couples TRBV5-1 to TRBJ1-2, with 10 bases lining up with TRBD1. The length of the CDR3 is 16 residues. Germline V CDR1 and CDR2: SGHRS, YFSETQ. V lost 0 bases to trimming and J lost 3 bases; unmatched junction nucleotides: 5. The CDR3 loop reads CASSLAGDRGDYGYTF. In DNA form, the CDR3 reads TGCGCCAGCAGCTTGGCAGGGGACAGGGGAGACTATGGCTACACCTTC. Drawing the rest from reference TRBV5-1 and TRBJ1-2, the complete variable domain is KAGVTQTPRYLIKTRGQQVTLSCSPISGHRSVSWYQQTPGQGLQFLFEYFSETQRNKGNFPGRFSGRQFSNSRSEMNVSTLELGDSALYLCASSLAGDRGDYGYTFGSGTRLTVV.